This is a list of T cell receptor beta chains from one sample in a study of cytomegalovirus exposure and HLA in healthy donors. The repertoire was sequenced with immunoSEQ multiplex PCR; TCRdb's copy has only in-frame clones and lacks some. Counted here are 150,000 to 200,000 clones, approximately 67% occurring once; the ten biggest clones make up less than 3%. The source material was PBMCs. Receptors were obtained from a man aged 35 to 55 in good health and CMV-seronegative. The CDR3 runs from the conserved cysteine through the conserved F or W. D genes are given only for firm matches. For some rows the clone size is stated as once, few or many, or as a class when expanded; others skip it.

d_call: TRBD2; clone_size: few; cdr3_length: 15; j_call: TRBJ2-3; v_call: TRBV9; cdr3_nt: TGTGCCAGCAGCGTAGCCACTAGCGTCGCAGATACGCAGTATTTT; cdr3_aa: CASSVATSVADTQYF
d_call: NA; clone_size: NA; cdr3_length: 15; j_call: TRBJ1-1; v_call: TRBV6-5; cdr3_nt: TGTGCCAGCAGTGTATCGGGATCCAGGAACCCTGAAGCTTTCTTT; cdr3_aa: CASSVSGSRNPEAFF
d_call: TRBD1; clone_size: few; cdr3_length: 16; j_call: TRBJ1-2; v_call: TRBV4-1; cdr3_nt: TGCGCCAGCAGCCAACCTCGACAGGGGCGTAACTATGGCTACACCTTC; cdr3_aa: CASSQPRQGRNYGYTF
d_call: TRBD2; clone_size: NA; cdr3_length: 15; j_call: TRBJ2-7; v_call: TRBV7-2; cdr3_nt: TGTGCCAGCAGCTCCGGGACTAGCGGGAACTACGAGCAGTACTTC; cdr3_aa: CASSSGTSGNYEQYF
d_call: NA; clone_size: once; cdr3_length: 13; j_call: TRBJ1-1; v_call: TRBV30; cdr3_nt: TGTGCCTGGAGCGCAGTTTTGAACACTGAAGCTTTCTTT; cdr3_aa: CAWSAVLNTEAFF
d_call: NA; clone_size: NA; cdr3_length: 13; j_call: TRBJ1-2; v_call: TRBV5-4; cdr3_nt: TGTGCCAGCAGCGGACAGCTGGGCTATGGCTACACCTTC; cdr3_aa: CASSGQLGYGYTF
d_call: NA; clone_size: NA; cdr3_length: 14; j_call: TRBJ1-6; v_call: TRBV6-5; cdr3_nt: TGTGCCAGCAGTTACCAGGGTAGGAGTTCACCCCTCCACTTT; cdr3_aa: CASSYQGRSSPLHF
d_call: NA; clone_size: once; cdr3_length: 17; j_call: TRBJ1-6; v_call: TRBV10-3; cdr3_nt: TGTGCCACCGCTGGGGCGGGACGGGGAGTGTATAATTCACCCCTCCACTTT; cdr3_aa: CATAGAGRGVYNSPLHF
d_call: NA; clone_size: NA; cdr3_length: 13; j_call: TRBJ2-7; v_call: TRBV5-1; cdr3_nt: TGCGCCAGCAAGGAGGGACGGCCCTACGAGCAGTACTTC; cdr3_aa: CASKEGRPYEQYF
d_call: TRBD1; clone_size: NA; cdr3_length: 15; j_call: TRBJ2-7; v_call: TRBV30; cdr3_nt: TGTGCCTGGAGTGTACATCCAGGGGGTACCTACGAGCAGTACTTC; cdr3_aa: CAWSVHPGGTYEQYF